These 32 T cell receptor beta chains came from one sample sequenced in a study of T cell responses to AZD1222 COVID-19 vaccine. Only in-frame clones appear in the TCRdb table, and some are missing; sequencing was by immunoSEQ multiplex PCR. The data show about 85,000 clones, with 80% to 90% seen just once and 16% held by the top ten. The starting material was peripheral blood, obtained on day 0 of AZD1222 vaccination. The receptor source for this set is an adult in good health.

V gene TRBV2 combines with J gene TRBJ1-2; TRBD1 might be the D (5 bases). V lost 6 bases, J lost 8 bases, and 19 bases lay in between. Germline V gene lookup returns CDR1 SNHLY and CDR2 FYNNEI. The CDR3 has 14 residues. The CDR3 DNA is TGTGCCAGCAGCGAAAGACGGGGGACTTTAGGCTACACCTTC. Amino acids: CASSERRGTLGYTF.

The V gene is TRBV9, the J gene TRBJ2-2; a possible D gene is TRBD2 (5 bases). V was pared by 0 bases and J by 3 bases, with 9 bases between. This CDR3 contains 15 residues. Germline V gives CDR1 SGDLS, CDR2 YYNGEE. Written as DNA, the CDR3 is TGTGCCAGCAGCGTAGCGGGGAAACACACCGGGGAGCTGTTTTTT. It is translated as CASSVAGKHTGELFF.

This sequence joins TRBV5-8 and TRBJ2-1; D is unresolved. This CDR3 has 15 amino acids. V was pared by 1 base and J by 0 bases, with 8 bases between. Germline lookup yields CDR1 SGHTS and CDR2 YDEGEE. For the CDR3, the DNA is TGTGCCAGCAGCTTGCGGCTAACCTCCTACAATGAGCAGTTCTTC. It is translated as CASSLRLTSYNEQFF.

The sample holds one count of this clone. The chain carries TRBV5-5 and TRBJ2-1, with D possibly matching TRBD2 (6 bases). Germline V gene lookup returns CDR1 SGHKS and CDR2 YYEKEE (reference sequence). The CDR3 extends over 16 amino acids. Trimming removed 4 bases from V and 6 bases from J, with 20 bases in between. In DNA form, the CDR3 reads TGTGCCAGCAGCCTGTCCCCCCAGCGGGCCTCCAATGAGCAGTTCTTC. Protein sequence: CASSLSPQRASNEQFF.

The V and J genes are TRBV28 and TRBJ2-7; 8 bases are shared with TRBD2. Germline lookup yields CDR1 MDHEN and CDR2 SYDVKM. This CDR3 contains 15 residues. Trimming cost V 5 bases and J 3 bases; bases outside gene matches: 9. CDR3 sequence: CASSRGGSGSYEQYF. DNA for the CDR3: TGTGCCAGCAGTAGGGGAGGGAGCGGGAGCTACGAGCAGTACTTC.

This clone was picked up one time. The CDR3 protein is CAISEEVGNTEAFF. The DNA of the CDR3 is TGTGCCATCAGTGAGGAGGTAGGGAACACTGAAGCTTTCTTT. The chain links TRBV10-3 to TRBJ1-1; D not resolved. Trimming removed 2 bases at V and 1 base at J, with 8 bases between. The V gene's germline CDR1 is ENHRY and CDR2 SYGVKD. This CDR3 has 14 residues.

The CDR3, as DNA: TGTGCCAGCAGTGAATCACAGGGGCAGGAAAAACTGTTTTTT. This gives the protein CASSESQGQEKLFF. The chain is built from TRBV6-1 and TRBJ1-4; 7 bases agree with TRBD1. CDR3 length: 14 amino acids. V lost 2 bases, J lost 8 bases, and 5 bases stayed unmatched. The germline V gene has CDR1 MNHNS and CDR2 SASEGT.

The genes are TRBV15 and TRBJ2-7; tentatively, D is TRBD2 (7 bases). Trimming stripped 1 base from V and 5 bases from J, with 12 bases between. Germline V CDR1 and CDR2: LNHNV, YYDKDF (reference sequence). This CDR3 has 14 amino acids. CDR3: CATSRARGADEQYF. CDR3 DNA: TGTGCCACCAGCAGAGCCCGGGGGGCGGACGAGCAGTACTTC.

The chain uses TRBV5-4 and TRBJ1-6; D is perhaps TRBD1 (6 bases). CDR3 length: 15 residues. CDR1 is SGHNT and CDR2 is YYREEE in the germline V gene (reference sequence). The V end lost 0 bases, the J end lost 8 bases, and 12 bases lay between the germline ends. Here the CDR3 reads CASSLEQGSHSPLHF. In nucleotides, the CDR3 is TGTGCCAGCAGCTTGGAACAGGGAAGTCATTCACCCCTCCACTTT.

The CDR3 DNA sequence: TGCGCCAGCAGCGCCGGACTAGCGGGTGACAATGAGCAGTTCTTC. Translated: CASSAGLAGDNEQFF. The genes are TRBV5-1 and TRBJ2-1; TRBD2 aligns across 11 bases. Trimming cost V 4 bases and J 5 bases; bases outside gene matches: 5. Germline loops: CDR1 SGHRS, CDR2 YFSETQ. CDR3 length equals 15 residues.

CDR3 amino acids: CASSLDSGGYEQYF. CDR3 DNA sequence: TGCGCCAGCAGCTTGGATTCAGGGGGCTACGAGCAGTACTTC. V and J are TRBV5-1 and TRBJ2-7; 7 bases are shared with TRBD1. Trimming removed 0 bases from V and 3 bases from J; junction bases left unmatched: 3. The length of the CDR3 is 14 residues. CDR1 SGHRS and CDR2 YFSETQ come from the germline V gene.

This clone has just one count. CDR3 nucleotide sequence: TGTGCCAGCAGTGATTCCGGGACAGGGAATAACGAGCAGTACTTC. Residues: CASSDSGTGNNEQYF. The chain joins TRBV6-1 to TRBJ2-7; 9 bases are shared with TRBD1. V lost 3 bases, J lost 5 bases, and 8 bases stayed unmatched. There are 15 residues in the CDR3. Germline CDR1 and CDR2: MNHNS and SASEGT.

The rearrangement joins TRBV19 to TRBJ2-1; 8 positions match TRBD2. Germline trimming cut 7 bases from V and 6 bases from J; bases unmatched to any gene: 8. Germline V gene lookup returns CDR1 LNHDA and CDR2 SQIVND (reference sequence). The CDR3 is 14 residues long. CDR3 in DNA: TGTGCCAGTACCGACGGGAGGGCCCGCAATGAGCAGTTCTTC. It encodes CASTDGRARNEQFF.

The chain couples TRBV5-1 to TRBJ2-7; possible D gene TRBD1, 5 bases. The germline CDR1 and CDR2 sequences are SGHRS and YFSETQ. V was pared by 1 base and J by 2 bases, with 10 bases between. The CDR3 runs to 14 residues. DNA for the CDR3: TGCGCCAGCAGCTTGATGGACACCACCTACGAGCAGTACTTC. Encoded protein: CASSLMDTTYEQYF.

This sequence joins TRBV28 and TRBJ1-4, with a tentative D call TRBD1 (6 bases). Germline loops: CDR1 MDHEN, CDR2 SYDVKM. The CDR3 consists of 14 residues. V lost 7 bases and J 8 bases, leaving 17 bases between the germline ends. The CDR3 protein is CASIRGGQGEKLFF. DNA of the CDR3: TGTGCCAGCATTAGGGGGGGACAAGGGGAAAAACTGTTTTTT.

This clone has only a few counts. This sequence joins TRBV5-1 and TRBJ1-2; no definite D call. Trimming took off 0 bases at V and 7 bases at J, with 13 bases between the two ends. CDR3 length equals 14 residues. Germline V gene lookup returns CDR1 SGHRS and CDR2 YFSETQ. In DNA form, the CDR3 reads TGCGCCAGCAGCTTGGTTAGCGCAGTGGGTGGCTACACCTTC. It translates to CASSLVSAVGGYTF.

The chain uses TRBV6-2 or TRBV6-3 and TRBJ2-2; D ambiguous. This CDR3 spans 16 amino acids. Trimming pared 7 bases from V and 0 bases from J, leaving 15 bases between. The germline gives CDR1 MNHEY, CDR2 SVGEGT. Here the CDR3 DNA reads TGTGCCAGCACCCCTCTCTCCGAGCCGAACACCGGGGAGCTGTTTTTT. This codes for CASTPLSEPNTGELFF.

The V and J genes are TRBV6-5 and TRBJ1-6; 9 bases are shared with TRBD1. This CDR3 has 15 amino acids. The V segment lost 8 bases and the J segment 5 bases; nucleotides outside the gene matches: 7. CDR1 is MNHEY, CDR2 SVGAGI, per germline. The DNA for the CDR3 is TGTGCCAGCCGCCGACAGGGGGTCCATAATTCACCCCTCCACTTT. Its protein is CASRRQGVHNSPLHF.

V is TRBV2 and J is TRBJ1-5; 8 bases agree with TRBD1. V dropped 6 bases and J dropped 4; count of bases not matched to a gene: 5. CDR3 length equals 14 residues. Germline V gene data show CDR1 as SNHLY and CDR2 as FYNNEI. CDR3 bases: TGTGCCAGCAGGGAGAGGACAGGGAATCAGCCCCAGCATTTT. Protein product: CASRERTGNQPQHF.

The chain recombines TRBV10-1 with TRBJ2-7; D unclear. Germline V gene data show CDR1 as WNHNN and CDR2 as SYGVQD (reference sequence). V was pared by 4 bases and J by 0 bases, with 22 bases between. CDR3 length equals 18 residues. The CDR3 DNA is TGCGCCAGCAGTGGGCCCCCCACAAAACGGAGCATCTCCTACGAGCAGTACTTC. Its translation: CASSGPPTKRSISYEQYF.

This chain joins TRBV19 and TRBJ1-6; D is possibly TRBD1 (5 bases). Germline CDR1 reads LNHDA; CDR2 reads SQIVND (reference sequence). V shed 4 bases and J shed 4 bases, with 8 bases lying between them. CDR3 length equals 14 residues. CDR3 loop: CASSSQGYNSPLHF. The CDR3 nucleotides read TGTGCCAGTAGTAGTCAGGGTTATAATTCACCCCTCCACTTT.

The chain combines TRBV2 with TRBJ1-1; TRBD1 is a possible D gene (6 bases). The CDR3 spans 14 residues. Germline V CDR1 and CDR2: SNHLY, FYNNEI. With 5 bases removed from V and 4 bases from J, the gap between germline ends came to 14 bases. CDR3 in amino acids: CASSLTGRTTEAFF. CDR3 nucleotides: TGTGCCAGCAGTCTTACAGGGAGGACCACTGAAGCTTTCTTT.

The chain's CDR3 is CASSQVVLAGPPGDTQYF. The CDR3 region has the DNA TGCGCCAGCAGCCAAGTAGTTCTAGCGGGACCCCCCGGAGATACGCAGTATTTT. The V gene is TRBV4-1, the J gene TRBJ2-3; 9 bases are a match to TRBD2. Germline loops: CDR1 MGHRA, CDR2 YSYEKL. The V and J ends lost 1 base and 5 bases, in that order; junction bases with no gene match: 13. This CDR3 spans 18 amino acids.

The V call is TRBV27, the J call TRBJ1-4, with no clear D. Trimming cost V 3 bases and J 0 bases, with 8 bases left between them. Per the germline V gene, CDR1 is MNHEY and CDR2 is SMNVEV (reference sequence). This CDR3 has 15 amino acids. DNA of the CDR3: TGTGCCAGCAGTTTGGCGGTTGCAACTAATGAAAAACTGTTTTTT. Residues: CASSLAVATNEKLFF.

The V gene is TRBV28, the J gene TRBJ2-7; D is unclear. Per the germline V gene, CDR1 is MDHEN and CDR2 is SYDVKM. Trimming pared 7 bases from V and 5 bases from J, leaving 15 bases between. This CDR3 is 13 amino acids long. This CDR3 is CASTPWGRNEQYF. CDR3 DNA sequence: TGTGCCAGCACACCTTGGGGTAGGAACGAGCAGTACTTC.

The rearrangement joins TRBV2 to TRBJ1-5; D is uncertain. This CDR3 has 15 amino acids. CDR1 is SNHLY, CDR2 FYNNEI, per germline. The V and J ends lost 6 bases and 0 bases respectively, with 12 bases between them. The CDR3 DNA reads as TGTGCCAGCAGCCTGAACACGAATAGCAATCAGCCCCAGCATTTT. This sequence encodes CASSLNTNSNQPQHF.

In its sample, this clone was seen a few times. The chain joins TRBV6-1 to TRBJ2-4, with D tentatively TRBD1 or TRBD2 (6 bases each). This CDR3 has 15 residues. The germline V gene has CDR1 MNHNS and CDR2 SASEGT. V lost 1 base to trimming and J lost 4 bases, with 11 bases between them. This chain's CDR3 is CASSEGPGAKNIQYF. The CDR3 DNA follows: TGTGCCAGCAGTGAAGGGCCGGGGGCAAAAAACATTCAGTACTTC.

The CDR3, as DNA: TGCGCCAGCAGCTTGGTGGATCCTGGAAACACCATATATTTT. The encoded protein is CASSLVDPGNTIYF. This rearrangement joins TRBV5-1 to TRBJ1-3, with unresolved D. The CDR3 is 14 amino acids. From germline, CDR1 is SGHRS and CDR2 YFSETQ. Trimming took 0 bases from V and 2 from J, leaving 6 bases between them.

This clone was detected once. The rearrangement joins TRBV6-6 to TRBJ1-1; possibly TRBD1 for D (5 bases). Germline assignment: CDR1 MNHNY and CDR2 SVGAGI (reference sequence). The CDR3 length is 15 residues. Trimming stripped 2 bases from V and 4 bases from J, with 14 bases between. The CDR3: CASSYDGVGGTEAFF. In DNA, the CDR3 is TGTGCCAGCAGTTACGACGGGGTCGGGGGCACTGAAGCTTTCTTT.

The chain combines TRBV2 with TRBJ1-2; D uncertain. CDR3 length: 12 residues. CDR1 and CDR2 (germline): SNHLY, FYNNEI. The ends were cut back, 6 bases at V and 1 base at J, with 6 bases in the middle. The CDR3 DNA sequence: TGTGCCAGCAGGGGGAATAACTATGGCTACACCTTC. The encoded protein is CASRGNNYGYTF.

The CDR3 DNA reads TGTGCCTGGACCTTCCTGGGACAGGGGCGGGAAAAACTGTTTTTT. It encodes CAWTFLGQGREKLFF. V and J are TRBV30 and TRBJ1-4, with 10 bases lining up with TRBD1. Trimming cost V 4 bases and J 8 bases; bases outside gene matches: 10. Germline assignment: CDR1 GTSNPN and CDR2 SVGIG (reference sequence). This CDR3 has 15 residues.

The chain employs TRBV18 and TRBJ1-2; TRBD1 matches 9 bases. Germline V lookup: CDR1 KGHSH, CDR2 LQKENI. The CDR3 extends over 16 amino acids. Trimming cost V 4 bases and J 6 bases; bases outside gene matches: 12. In DNA, the CDR3 is TGTGCCAGCTCACTGCAAATACAGGGGGCAACGGATGGCTACACCTTC. This sequence encodes CASSLQIQGATDGYTF.